These T cell receptor beta chains were read from a single sample in a study of blood T cell repertoires in COVID-19. Sequencing was performed with immunoSEQ multiplex PCR; in TCRdb, only in-frame clones are kept and a portion is missing. Among roughly 300,000 clones, about 82% were seen once, and the ten largest hold around 1.5%. The specimen sequenced was peripheral blood. The source of these receptors is a woman aged 45-60 years with acute or convalescent COVID-19. The CDR3 runs from the conserved cysteine through the conserved F or W. The D gene is left open where the match is weak. Only some rows state a clone size, as once, few, many or a class for expanded clones.

V gene	J gene	D gene	clone size	CDR3 DNA	CDR3 protein
TRBV7-2	TRBJ2-7	-	-	TGTGCCAGCAGCTTAGTCGGTTCGTCCTACGAGCAGTACTTC	CASSLVGSSYEQYF
TRBV24-1	TRBJ2-1	-	-	TGTGCCACCAGTGATTCAACGGGGTGGTACAATGAGCAGTTCTTC	CATSDSTGWYNEQFF
TRBV28	TRBJ1-1	-	-	TGTGCCAGCAGTTACAGGGAGACTGAAGCTTTCTTT	CASSYRETEAFF
TRBV30	TRBJ1-6	TRBD1	-	TGTGCCTGCCCCGGGACAGGGAATTCACCCCTCCACTTT	CACPGTGNSPLHF
TRBV9	TRBJ2-2	TRBD1	-	TGTGCCAGCAGCGTAGCCCCGACAGGGGGTAACGGGGAGCTGTTTTTT	CASSVAPTGGNGELFF
TRBV30	TRBJ2-3	-	-	TGTGCCTGGAGTGTCGGAGGGACCACAGATACGCAGTATTTT	CAWSVGGTTDTQYF
TRBV6-2/TRBV6-3	TRBJ1-5	-	-	TGTGCCAGCAGTTACTCGGGCCGCAGCAATCAGCCCCAGCATTTT	CASSYSGRSNQPQHF
TRBV25-1	TRBJ2-1	TRBD2	-	TGTGCCAGCAGTGCTCTAGCGGGAGGGCCGGGTGAGCAGTTCTTC	CASSALAGGPGEQFF
TRBV6-5	TRBJ2-7	TRBD2	-	TGTGCCAGCAGTTACTCGATGGGGGGGTACGAGCAGTACTTC	CASSYSMGGYEQYF
TRBV7-9	TRBJ2-1	-	-	TGTGCCAGCAGCGTACATGGGAGCAATGAGCAGTTCTTC	CASSVHGSNEQFF
TRBV5-6	TRBJ2-7	-	-	TGTGCCAGCAGCGCCGTGCGAGGCAGGGGATCTTACGAGCAGTACTTC	CASSAVRGRGSYEQYF
TRBV9	TRBJ2-5	TRBD2	-	TGTGCCAGCAGCGCCGGACTAGCGGGAGGACGAGAGACCCAGTACTTC	CASSAGLAGGRETQYF
TRBV28	TRBJ2-7	TRBD1	-	TGTGCCAGCAGTTTTGTCTTCGGGACAGGGGACTACGAGCAGTACTTC	CASSFVFGTGDYEQYF
TRBV9	TRBJ2-3	-	-	TGTGCCAGCAGCGCCCGGGACTCTGGTACAGATACGCAGTATTTT	CASSARDSGTDTQYF
TRBV11-3	TRBJ2-1	TRBD2	-	TGTGCCAGCAGCTTAAGGGGCGGGAGTGGGGACAATGAGCAGTTCTTC	CASSLRGGSGDNEQFF
TRBV29-1	TRBJ1-2	-	-	TGCAGCGTCGAGATAGACAAGGTTGGCTACACCTTC	CSVEIDKVGYTF
TRBV18	TRBJ1-1	-	-	TGTGCCAGCTCACCGGGGTTGGAGGGAGCCGGAGCTTTCTTT	CASSPGLEGAGAFF
TRBV19	TRBJ2-1	TRBD1	once	TGTGCCAGTAGTACCCTACCGGGACAGGGTGCCCCCCATGAGCAGTTCTTC	CASSTLPGQGAPHEQFF
TRBV5-6	TRBJ2-1	TRBD2	-	TGTGCCGGGGGAACTCTCGCGGGAGGATTTAACAATGAGCAGTTCTTC	CAGGTLAGGFNNEQFF
TRBV2	TRBJ2-7	TRBD2	-	TGTGCCAGCAGTGCGCTAGCGGAGGTCTACGAGCAGTACTTC	CASSALAEVYEQYF